This T cell receptor (beta chain) comes out of a study of T cells in localized non-small cell lung cancer. Remarks on this clone: The antigen remains unidentified.

The V and J ends lost 4 bases and 5 bases respectively, with 19 bases between them. The CDR3 covers 16 residues. Germline V gives CDR1 SGDLS, CDR2 YYNGEE. Findings and limits, study-wide: Out of the top 100 tumor clones, a median around 60 were seen in adjacent lung. The study sequenced only one region of the tumor. As a result, intratumor heterogeneity could not be excluded and remains possible. Uninvolved adjacent lung showed peak T cell clonality, exceeding tumor. Higher adjacent-lung clonality was associated with shorter survival.

Libraries were prepared by immunoSEQ multiplex PCR; TCRdb keeps only in-frame clonotypes and omits some of them. The repertoire holds 20,000 to 30,000 clones, 82% seen once, with roughly 4.5% in the top ten. The origin of this receptor is a woman aged 40-69 years with stage I lung adenocarcinoma. Sample: peripheral blood, taken before any cancer treatment. The chain combines TRBV9 with TRBJ2-1; D is perhaps TRBD1 or TRBD2 (6 bases each). The CDR3: CASSIQGGTSNNEQFF. The CDR3 nucleotides are TGTGCCAGCAGCATTCAAGGGGGGACTTCTAACAATGAGCAGTTCTTC.